This T cell receptor beta chain came from a study of PD-L1 blockade in urothelial cancer. Turning to the study itself: Patients started atezolizumab around 2014, 1,200 mg intravenously every 3 weeks. Findings and limits, study-wide: The study found that durable-benefit patients expanded tumor-associated blood clones more at 3 weeks.

On this clone: Its matching antigen is unknown.

What went into each PCR as a spike was synthetic TCR analog templates. Sequencing used immunoSEQ multiplex PCR; TCRdb keeps in-frame clones, though not all of them. Here the sample spans about 43,000 clones, 80% to 90% being singletons. Germline V lookup: CDR1 SGHTA, CDR2 FQGNSA. Unmatched junction bases numbered 10, after V lost 5 bases and J lost 4 bases. CDR3 size: 15 residues. Time point in this sample: peripheral blood 6 weeks after treatment start. Source: PBMCs, taken around atezolizumab (anti-PD-L1) treatment. This TCR came from a man aged 60 to 75 with urothelial cancer. The rearrangement uses TRBV7-2 and TRBJ1-2; 7 positions match TRBD1. The CDR3: CASSLGGGSGYGYTF. The CDR3 nucleotides are TGTGCCAGCAGCCTCGGAGGGGGCTCAGGCTATGGCTACACCTTC. Drawing the rest from reference TRBV7-2 and TRBJ1-2, the complete variable domain is GAGVSQSPSNKVTEKGKDVELRCDPISGHTALYWYRQSLGQGLEFLIYFQGNSAPDKSGLPSDRFSAERTGGSVSTLTIQRTQQEDSAVYLCASSLGGGSGYGYTFGSGTRLTVV.